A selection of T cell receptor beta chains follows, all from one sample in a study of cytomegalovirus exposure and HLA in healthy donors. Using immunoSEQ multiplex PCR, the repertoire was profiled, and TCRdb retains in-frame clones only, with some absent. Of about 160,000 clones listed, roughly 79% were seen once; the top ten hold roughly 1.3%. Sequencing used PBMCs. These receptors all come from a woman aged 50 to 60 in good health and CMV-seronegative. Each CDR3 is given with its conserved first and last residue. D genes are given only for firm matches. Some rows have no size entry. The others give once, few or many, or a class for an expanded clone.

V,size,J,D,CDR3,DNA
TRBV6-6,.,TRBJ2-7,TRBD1,CATGDRDYEQYF,TGTGCCACCGGGGACAGAGACTACGAGCAGTACTTC
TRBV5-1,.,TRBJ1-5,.,CASSSGDSNQPQHF,TGCGCCAGCAGCTCCGGGGATAGCAATCAGCCCCAGCATTTT
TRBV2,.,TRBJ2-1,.,CASSVGLPNNEQFF,TGTGCCAGCAGTGTAGGACTACCCAACAATGAGCAGTTCTTC
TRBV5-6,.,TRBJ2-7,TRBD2,CASSPWEGYEQYF,TGTGCCAGCAGCCCTTGGGAGGGGTACGAGCAGTACTTC
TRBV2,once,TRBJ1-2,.,CASSVSERGYTF,TGTGCCAGCAGTGTAAGTGAACGGGGCTACACCTTC
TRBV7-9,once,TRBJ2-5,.,CASSTPGGQNPGTQYF,TGTGCCAGCAGCACCCCCGGAGGGCAGAACCCCGGGACCCAGTACTTC
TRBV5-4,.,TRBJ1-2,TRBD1,CASSLAGADRGQTHTF,TGTGCCAGCAGCTTGGCCGGAGCCGACAGGGGACAAACCCACACCTTC
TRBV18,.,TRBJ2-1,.,CASSPSQDNEQFF,TGTGCCAGCTCACCATCGCAGGACAATGAGCAGTTCTTC
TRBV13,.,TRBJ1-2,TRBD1,CASSPTGVDYGYTF,TGTGCCAGCAGCCCGACAGGGGTTGACTATGGCTACACCTTC
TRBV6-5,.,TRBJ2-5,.,CASSYPGRLGQETQYF,TGTGCCAGCAGTTACCCTGGCAGACTAGGCCAAGAGACCCAGTACTTC
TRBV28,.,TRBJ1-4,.,CASSQRRAGTNEKLFF,TGTGCCAGCAGTCAACGTCGGGCAGGGACTAATGAAAAACTGTTTTTT
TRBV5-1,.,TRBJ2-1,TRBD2,CASSTPSGAYNEQFF,TGCGCCAGCAGCACCCCTAGCGGTGCCTACAATGAGCAGTTCTTC
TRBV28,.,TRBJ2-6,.,CASSPLGAGANVLTF,TGTGCCAGCAGCCCGTTGGGGGCCGGGGCCAACGTCCTGACTTTC
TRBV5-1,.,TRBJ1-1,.,CASSIENTEAFF,TGCGCCAGCAGCATAGAGAACACTGAAGCTTTCTTT
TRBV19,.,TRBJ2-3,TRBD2,CASSIVGLGGGTDTQYF,TGTGCCAGTAGTATAGTCGGACTAGGAGGGGGCACAGATACGCAGTATTTT
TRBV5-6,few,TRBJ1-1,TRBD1,CASSWDRGYDTEAFF,TGTGCCAGCAGCTGGGACAGGGGTTATGACACTGAAGCTTTCTTT
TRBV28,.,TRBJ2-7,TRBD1,CASSTRDRGPSYEQYF,TGTGCCAGCAGCACCCGGGACAGGGGGCCCTCCTACGAGCAGTACTTC
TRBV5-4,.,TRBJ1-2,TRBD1,CASSPRGQNYGYTF,TGTGCCAGCAGCCCGAGGGGACAGAACTATGGCTACACCTTC
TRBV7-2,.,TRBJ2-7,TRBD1,CASSLDRVSYEQYF,TGTGCCAGCAGCTTGGACAGGGTTTCCTACGAGCAGTACTTC
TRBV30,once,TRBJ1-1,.,CAWRDGLGGAFF,TGTGCCTGGAGGGACGGCTTGGGGGGAGCTTTCTTT
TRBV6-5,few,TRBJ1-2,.,CAIRGERYGYTF,TGTGCCATTCGGGGAGAACGCTATGGCTACACCTTC
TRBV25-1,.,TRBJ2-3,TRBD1,CATNSDRGTSDTQYF,TGTGCCACCAATTCGGACAGGGGGACCTCAGATACGCAGTATTTT
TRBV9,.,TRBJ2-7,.,CASSPSDGVTYEQYF,TGTGCCAGCAGCCCTAGCGATGGGGTAACCTACGAGCAGTACTTC
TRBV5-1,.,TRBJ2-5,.,CASSRRDTIARETQYF,TGCGCCAGCAGCCGCAGGGACACTATAGCTCGGGAGACCCAGTACTTC
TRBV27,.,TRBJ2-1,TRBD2,CASGLTSGPTYNEQFF,TGTGCCAGCGGCCTGACTAGCGGGCCAACCTACAATGAGCAGTTCTTC